In its sample, the clone carrying this T cell receptor (beta chain) ranks as medium-sized. A Seattle source enrolled patients during active infection and followed them longitudinally. The data originate from a study of blood T cell repertoires in COVID-19. Study-wide background: The United States, Italy and Spain were the sources of the acute and convalescent COVID-19 samples. PBMCs, B-cell-depleted T cells, or T cells were the source of the cDNA or gDNA that made up the material.

Using immunoSEQ multiplex PCR, the repertoire was profiled, and TCRdb retains in-frame clones only, with some absent. The sample has some 60,000 clones; 80% to 85% are singletons. With V trimmed by 5 bases and J by 0 bases, 12 bases remained unmatched. CDR1 and CDR2 (germline): SGHVS, FQNEAQ. This CDR3 is built from 18 residues. The V call is TRBV7-8, the J call TRBJ1-5, with 8 bases matching TRBD1. This TCR was sampled from a man older than 75 with COVID-19, enrolled during active disease. Sequencing used peripheral blood. The CDR3 is CASSAGQGREYSNQPQHF. CDR3 DNA: TGTGCCAGCAGCGCCGGACAGGGCCGGGAGTATAGCAATCAGCCCCAGCATTTT.